Each of the 21 T cell receptor beta chains below was sequenced from the same sample in a study of OX40 agonist ivuxolimab in advanced cancers. Measured with immunoSEQ multiplex PCR; TCRdb has only the in-frame clones, and not every one. This sample has 70,000 or so clones; nearly 85% occur once, and the top ten carry approximately 11%. Sequences were derived from CD4+ or CD8+ T cells sorted from blood, sampled in a trial of the OX40 agonist ivuxolimab. The receptors stem from an adult with an advanced solid tumor such as melanoma, head and neck, liver or kidney cancer.

The chain uses TRBV10-3 and TRBJ2-1; D gene uncertain. Germline CDR1 reads ENHRY; CDR2 reads SYGVKD. The V gene lost 4 bases and the J gene lost 9 bases, with 13 bases spanning the gap. This CDR3 region has 13 residues. The CDR3: CAISGPLFFEQFF. DNA for the CDR3: TGTGCCATCAGTGGCCCCCTTTTTTTTGAGCAGTTCTTC.

The rearrangement joins TRBV7-6 to TRBJ2-1; 9 bases match TRBD2. CDR1 is SGHVS, CDR2 FNYEAQ, per germline. Trimming removed 1 base from V and 8 bases from J; junction bases left unmatched: 15. This CDR3 is 18 amino acids long. Here the CDR3 DNA reads TGTGCCAGCAGCTTAGGGTTTATGCGGGGGGGCCGTGAGGATGAGCAGTTCTTC. Protein: CASSLGFMRGGREDEQFF.

This CDR3 reads CASSWVGGYTF. For the CDR3, the DNA is TGTGCCAGCAGTTGGGTCGGAGGCTACACCTTC. This chain uses TRBV2 with TRBJ1-2; D gene ambiguous. Per the germline V gene, CDR1 is SNHLY and CDR2 is FYNNEI. This CDR3 spans 11 amino acids. The germline V and J ends were trimmed by 5 bases and 8 bases, with 9 bases remaining between them.

The table lists this clone with a count of one. This rearrangement joins TRBV4-1 to TRBJ2-2; 8 nucleotides agree with TRBD2. This CDR3 is built from 16 residues. Germline assignment: CDR1 MGHRA and CDR2 YSYEKL. V was pared by 4 bases and J by 1 base, with 5 bases of the junction left unmatched. The CDR3 sequence: CASSLILAVNTGELFF. As DNA, the CDR3 is TGCGCCAGCAGCCTAATACTAGCGGTGAACACCGGGGAGCTGTTTTTT.

In its sample, this clone was seen a few times. The rearrangement uses TRBV5-1 and TRBJ2-7; 9 nucleotides align to TRBD1. V lost 2 bases, J lost 7 bases, and 7 bases stayed unmatched. This CDR3 spans 14 amino acids. Germline values: CDR1 SGHRS, CDR2 YFSETQ. In DNA, the CDR3 is TGCGCCAGCAGCTTTACCGGGACAGGGAGGGAGCAGTACTTC. Its protein product is CASSFTGTGREQYF.

This chain uses TRBV7-2 with TRBJ2-2, with 12 bases matching TRBD2. V was clipped by 1 base and J by 0 bases; unmatched bases: 6. Germline CDR1 SGHTA, CDR2 FQGNSA. The CDR3 is 19 amino acids. The CDR3 DNA sequence: TGTGCCAGCAGCTTAGGAGAGGGACTAGCGGGTCCGAACACCGGGGAGCTGTTTTTT. It is translated as CASSLGEGLAGPNTGELFF.

The chain uses TRBV27 and TRBJ1-5; D gene uncertain. CDR3 length equals 14 residues. Trimming removed 3 bases at V and 0 bases at J, with 6 bases between. The germline V gene has CDR1 MNHEY and CDR2 SMNVEV (reference sequence). The CDR3 DNA follows: TGTGCCAGCAGTTTCAGGAATAGCAATCAGCCCCAGCATTTT. Its protein is CASSFRNSNQPQHF.

The rearrangement uses TRBV5-1 and TRBJ2-3; D possibly corresponds to TRBD1 (5 bases). Trimming took off 0 bases at V and 1 base at J, with 9 bases between the two ends. CDR1 is SGHRS, CDR2 YFSETQ, per germline. CDR3 size: 15 residues. DNA for the CDR3: TGCGCCAGCAGCTTGGAGGCCAGGGGCACAGATACGCAGTATTTT. Protein: CASSLEARGTDTQYF.

This clone is categorized as medium-sized (0.01 to 0.1%). This rearrangement joins TRBV1 to TRBJ1-5. TRBV1 is described as a pseudogene. CDR3 length equals 16 residues. This CDR3 reads CTSSHRAGPLNQPQHF. The CDR3, as DNA: TGCACCAGCAGCCATAGGGCGGGTCCTCTCAATCAGCCCCAGCATTTT.

The chain uses TRBV2 and TRBJ1-1; D might be TRBD1 (6 bases). Trimming shortened V by 6 bases and J by 3 bases, and 17 bases separated the two germline ends. This CDR3 contains 15 residues. Germline loops: CDR1 SNHLY, CDR2 FYNNEI. This CDR3 is CASSDEGGADTEAFF. Here the CDR3 DNA reads TGTGCCAGCAGCGATGAGGGGGGAGCGGACACTGAAGCTTTCTTT. The whole variable domain, filled in from reference TRBV2 and TRBJ1-1, reads EPEVTQTPSHQVTQMGQEVILRCVPISNHLYFYWYRQILGQKVEFLVSFYNNEISEKSEIFDDQFSVERPDGSNFTLKIRSTKLEDSAMYFCASSDEGGADTEAFFGQGTRLTVV.

This clone was found once. V gene TRBV7-2 combines with J gene TRBJ2-7; D unclear. Germline V gene lookup returns CDR1 SGHTA and CDR2 FQGNSA. V was pared by 5 bases and J by 2 bases, with 16 bases between. The CDR3 contains 15 residues. The CDR3: CASSPSQATAYEQYF. The CDR3 nucleotides read TGTGCCAGCAGCCCATCGCAGGCCACCGCCTACGAGCAGTACTTC.

The chain links TRBV6-1 to TRBJ1-2; no clear D gene. The CDR3 is 17 residues long. Between the trimmed V and J ends, which lost 1 base and 0 bases, there was a span of 15 bases. Per germline, CDR1 MNHNS and CDR2 SASEGT. CDR3 in amino acids: CASSEGPYAVTNYGYTF. CDR3 DNA: TGTGCCAGCAGTGAAGGGCCATACGCGGTAACTAACTATGGCTACACCTTC.

The genes are TRBV5-1 and TRBJ2-6; D may be TRBD1 or TRBD2 (5 bases each). The CDR3 runs to 16 residues. Per the germline V gene, CDR1 is SGHRS and CDR2 is YFSETQ. Trimming stripped 2 bases from V and 4 bases from J, with 13 bases between. CDR3 sequence reads: CASSFGGLTGANVLTF. DNA for the CDR3: TGCGCCAGCAGCTTTGGGGGTCTGACCGGGGCCAACGTCCTGACTTTC.

A single count supports this clone. V gene TRBV27 combines with J gene TRBJ2-7; a possible D gene is TRBD1 (6 bases). V lost 4 bases and J lost 4, with 11 bases in between. The CDR3 spans 13 residues. The germline gives CDR1 MNHEY, CDR2 SMNVEV (reference sequence). The CDR3: CASSSQGSYEQYF. DNA of the CDR3: TGTGCCAGCAGTTCTCAGGGGAGTTACGAGCAGTACTTC.

The CDR3 DNA follows: TGTGCCAGTAGTATGGGACTAGCGGATACGCAGTATTTT. It specifies CASSMGLADTQYF. This chain links TRBV19 with TRBJ2-3; TRBD2 agrees at 10 bases. The CDR3 has 13 amino acids. V was pared by 3 bases and J by 6 bases, with 0 bases of the junction left unmatched. Germline V gene sequence: CDR1 LNHDA, CDR2 SQIVND (reference sequence).

The chain employs TRBV7-9 and TRBJ2-3; D gene unclear. Germline loops: CDR1 SEHNR, CDR2 FQNEAQ (reference sequence). The V and J ends lost 6 bases and 6 bases respectively, with 13 bases between them. The CDR3 is 13 residues long. CDR3 amino acids: CASSFTSLDTQYF. CDR3 nucleotides: TGTGCCAGCAGTTTCACCTCGCTGGATACGCAGTATTTT.

The rearrangement uses TRBV15 and TRBJ2-3; D is undetermined. The CDR3 runs to 13 residues. Germline CDR1 and CDR2: LNHNV and YYDKDF (reference sequence). V was cut by 0 bases and J by 5 bases, with 6 bases left in between. The CDR3 region is CATSRDLEDTQYF. In nucleotides, the CDR3 is TGTGCCACCAGCAGAGATCTTGAAGATACGCAGTATTTT.

The chain joins TRBV7-9 to TRBJ2-6; 11 bases agree with TRBD2. The CDR3 covers 18 residues. Germline V gene data show CDR1 as SEHNR and CDR2 as FQNEAQ (reference sequence). Losses at the gene ends were 5 bases for V and 1 base for J; bases not matched to a gene: 7. The CDR3 spells CASSKGLAATSGANVLTF. As DNA, the CDR3 is TGTGCCAGCAGCAAGGGACTAGCGGCAACTTCTGGGGCCAACGTCCTGACTTTC. The full variable domain, its missing parts supplied by reference TRBV7-9 and TRBJ2-6, is DTGVSQNPRHKITKRGQNVTFRCDPISEHNRLYWYRQTLGQGPEFLTYFQNEAQLEKSRLLSDRFSAERPKGSFSTLEIQRTEQGDSAMYLCASSKGLAATSGANVLTFGAGSRLTVL.

V is TRBV7-9 and J is TRBJ2-1, with D maybe TRBD2 (6 bases). This CDR3 comprises 13 residues. Per germline, CDR1 SEHNR and CDR2 FQNEAQ (reference sequence). Trimming removed 3 bases from V and 6 bases from J, with 9 bases in between. DNA for the CDR3: TGTGCCAGCAGCTTGGCCGGGAGCAATGAGCAGTTCTTC. Translating gives CASSLAGSNEQFF.

The rearrangement uses TRBV2 and TRBJ1-5, with 7 bases aligning to TRBD1. This CDR3 has 14 residues. The V segment lost 7 bases and the J segment 2 bases; nucleotides outside the gene matches: 5. Germline-derived CDR1 and CDR2 are SNHLY and FYNNEI. In DNA, the CDR3 is TGTGCCAGCAACCGGGGGACAGGCAATCAGCCCCAGCATTTT. Its protein is CASNRGTGNQPQHF.

This clone was seen once. This chain joins TRBV2 and TRBJ2-3; 8 positions agree with TRBD2. Germline values: CDR1 SNHLY, CDR2 FYNNEI. V lost 6 bases to trimming and J lost 6 bases; unmatched junction nucleotides: 5. This CDR3 has 13 amino acids. The CDR3 loop reads CASRIAGRDTQYF. CDR3 nucleotides: TGTGCCAGCAGAATAGCGGGGAGGGATACGCAGTATTTT.